This T cell receptor beta chain originates from a study of early T cells in non-severe SARS-CoV-2 infection. Study details: Chains were unpaired, as sequencing was done on bulk RNA from unsorted whole blood.

Attachment of unique molecular identifiers to individual cDNA molecules was performed. From the 5' RACE reads, TCRdb called clonotypes with MiXCR, one entry per CDR3 protein. The table lists about 64,000 distinct CDR3 sequences, 7% to 10% of them singletons, with around 15% in the top ten. This clonotype has ten or more counts. Germline V gene data show CDR1 as SGHAT and CDR2 as FQNNGV. The CDR3 contains 13 residues. Trimming left V 1 base short and J 2 bases short, with 5 bases between. The source is an adult who was a healthcare worker with PCR-confirmed SARS-CoV-2 infection or an uninfected control (not recorded which). The chain recombines TRBV11-2 with TRBJ2-5; D is ambiguous. The sequencing used whole blood, collected at baseline. The CDR3 loop is CASSLGYQETQYF. The CDR3 DNA sequence: TGTGCCAGCAGCTTAGGTTATCAAGAGACCCAGTACTTC.